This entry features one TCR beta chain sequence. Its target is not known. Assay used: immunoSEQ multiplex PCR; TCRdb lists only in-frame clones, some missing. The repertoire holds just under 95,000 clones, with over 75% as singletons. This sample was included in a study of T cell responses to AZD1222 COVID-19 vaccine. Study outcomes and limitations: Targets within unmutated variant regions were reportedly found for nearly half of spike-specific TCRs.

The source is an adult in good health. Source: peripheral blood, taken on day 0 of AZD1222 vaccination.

CDR3 coding DNA: TGTGCCAGCAGCAAAGCCAGGGACAGGGTAGAAGAGACCCAGTACTTC. The encoded protein is CASSKARDRVEETQYF. This sequence joins TRBV21-1 and TRBJ2-5; the table's D call, TRBD1, was not checked against the DNA. TRBV21-1 is noted as a pseudogene. The CDR3 is 16 amino acids.